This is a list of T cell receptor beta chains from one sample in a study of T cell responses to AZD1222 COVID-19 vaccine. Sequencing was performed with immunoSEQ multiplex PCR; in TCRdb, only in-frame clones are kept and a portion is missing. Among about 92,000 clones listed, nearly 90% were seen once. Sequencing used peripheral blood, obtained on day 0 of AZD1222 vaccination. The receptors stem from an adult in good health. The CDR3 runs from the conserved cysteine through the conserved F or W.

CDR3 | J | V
CASSPYQRASRETQYF | TRBJ2-5 | TRBV7-2
CASSQVAGGYEQYF | TRBJ2-7 | TRBV3-1/TRBV3-2
CASSYRVATGYTF | TRBJ1-2 | TRBV12-3/TRBV12-4
CASRMTGSSYEQYF | TRBJ2-7 | TRBV2
CAWSRDRIYEQYF | TRBJ2-7 | TRBV30
CASSLVETGEGEQYF | TRBJ2-7 | TRBV7-6
CASSVGQGDSPLHF | TRBJ1-6 | TRBV9
CASSPIPGEGGYTF | TRBJ1-2 | TRBV18
CASSQDHAGSGYTF | TRBJ1-2 | TRBV3-1/TRBV3-2
CASSRSPGMGEKLFF | TRBJ1-4 | TRBV6-5
CASSRPDGNYGYTF | TRBJ1-2 | TRBV7-2
CSASQGHGEKLFF | TRBJ1-4 | TRBV20-1
CASSRREGSEQYF | TRBJ2-7 | TRBV5-4
CSALLLADYTDTQYF | TRBJ2-3 | TRBV29-1
CASSQGSRATNTEAFF | TRBJ1-1 | TRBV3-1/TRBV3-2
CASREGGYEQYF | TRBJ2-7 | TRBV5-8
CASSIVQGSEKLFF | TRBJ1-4 | TRBV28
CASSSNTGMGETQYF | TRBJ2-5 | TRBV11-3
CSVAPTGGTSKGYTF | TRBJ1-2 | TRBV29-1
CAWSEFYSDNSPLHF | TRBJ1-6 | TRBV30
CASSPPGSDEQYF | TRBJ2-7 | TRBV18
CASSQDGGGIYGYTF | TRBJ1-2 | TRBV4-2
CASTGQVRGTLEDTQYF | TRBJ2-3 | TRBV7-2
CASGGPYEQYF | TRBJ2-7 | TRBV19
CASSEQHYYGYTF | TRBJ1-2 | TRBV2
CASSQTGTGDEQYF | TRBJ2-7 | TRBV4-2
CASSFVRNDYEQYF | TRBJ2-7 | TRBV28
CASSYRGGGELFF | TRBJ2-2 | TRBV12-3/TRBV12-4
CASSLEAGKYEQYF | TRBJ2-7 | TRBV5-1
CASSSHLRGGQRSYNEQFF | TRBJ2-1 | TRBV4-1
CASSLALTGVEAFF | TRBJ1-1 | TRBV7-9
CASSPGSGANTGELFF | TRBJ2-2 | TRBV5-5
CASSYPTSGGGNEQFF | TRBJ2-1 | TRBV6-5
CASSLGWDTQYF | TRBJ2-3 | TRBV5-1
CASSEAPRDEAFF | TRBJ1-1 | TRBV2
CASSPRTHGGEQYF | TRBJ2-7 | TRBV11-3
CASSPNTGTLPYEQYF | TRBJ2-7 | TRBV7-9
CASTPLGGNYGYTF | TRBJ1-2 | TRBV6-5
CASSQGSGGGGETQYF | TRBJ2-5 | TRBV3-1/TRBV3-2
CATSRGTGSNIQYF | TRBJ2-4 | TRBV15
CASGPDRANNYGYTF | TRBJ1-2 | TRBV6-5
CASSPRTERNTEAFF | TRBJ1-1 | TRBV11-2
CASSRSGNTIYF | TRBJ1-3 | TRBV28
CASSPQGKYEQYF | TRBJ2-7 | TRBV18
CASSQLSSTDTQYF | TRBJ2-3 | TRBV6-5
CASSLDRNNYGYTF | TRBJ1-2 | TRBV27
CASSSISDSSGNTIYF | TRBJ1-3 | TRBV28
CASSSGWGFNTEAFF | TRBJ1-1 | TRBV7-2